This note documents a single T cell receptor (beta chain) sequence. V was pared by 4 bases and J by 0 bases, with 8 bases of the junction left unmatched. This CDR3 has 16 residues. CDR1 ENHRY and CDR2 SYGVKD come from the germline V gene. The sample is drawn from a study of technical replicates of blood from a handful of donors. Profiling relied on immunoSEQ multiplex PCR, and the TCRdb table lists in-frame clones only, not all of them. The table includes about 61,000 clones, more than 95% detected once. Material: T cells isolated from PBMCs. The V and J genes are TRBV10-3 and TRBJ2-7; 8 nucleotides align to TRBD1. This TCR was recovered from a human donor in good health. DNA for the CDR3: TGTGCCATCAGTGGAAGCCGGGACAGGAGCTCCTACGAGCAGTACTTC. It encodes CAISGSRDRSSYEQYF.